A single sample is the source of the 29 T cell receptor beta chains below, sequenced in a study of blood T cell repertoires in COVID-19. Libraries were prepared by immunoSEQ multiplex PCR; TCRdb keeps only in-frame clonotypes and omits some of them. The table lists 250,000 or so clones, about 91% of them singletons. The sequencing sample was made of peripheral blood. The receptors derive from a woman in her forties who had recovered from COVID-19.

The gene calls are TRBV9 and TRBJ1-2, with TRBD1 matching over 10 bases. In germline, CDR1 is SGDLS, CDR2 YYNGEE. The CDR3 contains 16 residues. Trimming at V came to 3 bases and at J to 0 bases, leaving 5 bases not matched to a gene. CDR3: CASSGDRGSTNYGYTF. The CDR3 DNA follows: TGTGCCAGCAGCGGGGACAGGGGTTCTACTAACTATGGCTACACCTTC.

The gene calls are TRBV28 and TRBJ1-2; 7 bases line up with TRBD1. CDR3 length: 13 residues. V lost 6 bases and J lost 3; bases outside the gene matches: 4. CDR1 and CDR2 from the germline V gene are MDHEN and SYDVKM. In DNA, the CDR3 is TGTGCCAGCAGACCCGGGACAGACTATGGCTACACCTTC. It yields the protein CASRPGTDYGYTF.

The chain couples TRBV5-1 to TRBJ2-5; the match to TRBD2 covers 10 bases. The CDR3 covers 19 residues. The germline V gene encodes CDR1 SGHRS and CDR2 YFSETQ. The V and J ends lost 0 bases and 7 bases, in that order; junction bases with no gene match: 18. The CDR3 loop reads CASSLAGIGGAGGTRTQYF. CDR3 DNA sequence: TGCGCCAGCAGCTTGGCCGGGATAGGCGGAGCGGGGGGGACTAGGACCCAGTACTTC.

CDR3 region: CASRDAWSTGELFF. CDR3 DNA: TGTGCCAGCCGGGATGCCTGGAGCACCGGGGAGCTGTTTTTT. V gene TRBV27 combines with J gene TRBJ2-2, with a weak D call TRBD2 (5 bases). CDR3 length: 14 residues. Germline CDR1 is MNHEY and CDR2 is SMNVEV (reference sequence). V was pared by 8 bases and J by 4 bases, with 14 bases between.

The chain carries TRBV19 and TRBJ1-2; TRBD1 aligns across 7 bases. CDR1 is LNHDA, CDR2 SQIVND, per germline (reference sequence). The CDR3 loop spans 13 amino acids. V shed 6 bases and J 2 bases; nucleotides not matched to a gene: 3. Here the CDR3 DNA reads TGTGCCAGTAGGGACAGGAGGAACTATGGCTACACCTTC. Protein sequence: CASRDRRNYGYTF.

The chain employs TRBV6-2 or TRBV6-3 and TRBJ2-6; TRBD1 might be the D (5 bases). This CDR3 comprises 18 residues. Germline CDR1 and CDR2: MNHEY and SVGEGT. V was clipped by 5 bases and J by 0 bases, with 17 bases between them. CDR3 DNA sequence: TGTGCCAGCAGTCGCAGACAGACTCTCCGCTCTGGGGCCAACGTCCTGACTTTC. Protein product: CASSRRQTLRSGANVLTF.

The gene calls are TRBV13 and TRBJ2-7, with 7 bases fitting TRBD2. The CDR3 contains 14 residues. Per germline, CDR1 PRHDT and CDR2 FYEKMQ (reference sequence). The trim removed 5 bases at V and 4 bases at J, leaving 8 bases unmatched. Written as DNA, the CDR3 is TGTGCCAGCAGCCTTGGACTAGAAAGGTACGAGCAGTACGTC. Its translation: CASSLGLERYEQYV.

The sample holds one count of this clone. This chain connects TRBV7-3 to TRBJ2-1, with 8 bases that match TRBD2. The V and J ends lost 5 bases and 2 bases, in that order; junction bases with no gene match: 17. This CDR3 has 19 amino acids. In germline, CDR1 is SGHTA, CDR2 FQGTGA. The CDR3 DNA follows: TGTGCCAGCAGCCCTCGAGCAAGCGGGGGTTTAGGAACCTACAATGAGCAGTTCTTC. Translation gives CASSPRASGGLGTYNEQFF.

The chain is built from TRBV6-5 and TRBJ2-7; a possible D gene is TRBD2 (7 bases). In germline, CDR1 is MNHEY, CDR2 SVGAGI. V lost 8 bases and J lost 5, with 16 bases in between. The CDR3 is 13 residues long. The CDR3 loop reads CASHRWGGHEQYF. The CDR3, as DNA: TGTGCCAGCCACCGGTGGGGGGGCCACGAGCAGTACTTC.

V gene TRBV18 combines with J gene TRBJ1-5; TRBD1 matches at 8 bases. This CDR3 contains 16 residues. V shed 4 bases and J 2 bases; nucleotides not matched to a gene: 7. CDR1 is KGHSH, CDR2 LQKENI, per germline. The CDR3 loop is CASSRTETGGNQPQHF. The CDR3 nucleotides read TGTGCCAGCTCACGAACCGAGACAGGGGGCAATCAGCCCCAGCATTTT.

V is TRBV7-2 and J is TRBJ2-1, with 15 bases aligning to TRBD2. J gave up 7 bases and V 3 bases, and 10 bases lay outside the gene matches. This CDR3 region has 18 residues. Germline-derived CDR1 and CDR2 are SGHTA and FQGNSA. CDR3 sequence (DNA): TGTGCCAGCAGCTTTTATATTACCGGGACTAGCGGGAGGAATGAGCAGTTCTTC. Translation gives CASSFYITGTSGRNEQFF.

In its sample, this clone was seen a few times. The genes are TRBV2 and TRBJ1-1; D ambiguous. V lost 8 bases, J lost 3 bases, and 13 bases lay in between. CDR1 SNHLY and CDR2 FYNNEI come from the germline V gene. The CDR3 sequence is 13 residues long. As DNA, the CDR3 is TGTGCCAGCGCTCCGCTCATAGACACTGAAGCTTTCTTT. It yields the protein CASAPLIDTEAFF.

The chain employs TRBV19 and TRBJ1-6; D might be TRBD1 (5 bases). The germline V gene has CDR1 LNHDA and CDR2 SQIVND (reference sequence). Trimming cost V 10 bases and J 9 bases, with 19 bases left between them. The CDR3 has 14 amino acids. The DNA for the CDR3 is TGTGCCACTTCCGAAGGCCAAAGGGGTTCACCCCTCCACTTT. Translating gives CATSEGQRGSPLHF.

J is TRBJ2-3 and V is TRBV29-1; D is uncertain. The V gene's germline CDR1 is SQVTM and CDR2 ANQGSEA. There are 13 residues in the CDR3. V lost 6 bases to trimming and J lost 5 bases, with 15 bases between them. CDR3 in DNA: TGCAGCGTACTCCCCCGCCTCGGAGATACGCAGTATTTT. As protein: CSVLPRLGDTQYF.

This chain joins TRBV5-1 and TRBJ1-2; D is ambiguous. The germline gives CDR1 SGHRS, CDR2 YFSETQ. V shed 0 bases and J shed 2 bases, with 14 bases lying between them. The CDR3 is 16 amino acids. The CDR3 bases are TGCGCCAGCAGCTTGGCCGGTAAGCCATCCAACTATGGCTACACCTTC. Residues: CASSLAGKPSNYGYTF.

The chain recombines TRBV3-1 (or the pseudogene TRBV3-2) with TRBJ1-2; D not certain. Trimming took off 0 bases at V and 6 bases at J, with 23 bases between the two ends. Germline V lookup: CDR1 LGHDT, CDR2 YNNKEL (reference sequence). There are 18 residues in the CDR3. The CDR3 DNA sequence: TGTGCCAGCAGCCAAGACCTTCCTCGAGGCCCTCCGAGCAATGGCTACACCTTC. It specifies CASSQDLPRGPPSNGYTF.

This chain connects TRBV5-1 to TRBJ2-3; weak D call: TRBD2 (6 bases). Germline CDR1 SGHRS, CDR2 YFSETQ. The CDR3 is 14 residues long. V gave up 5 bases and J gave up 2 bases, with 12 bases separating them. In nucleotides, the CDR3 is TGCGCCAGCAGGGGGGACTTTTACACAGATACGCAGTATTTT. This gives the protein CASRGDFYTDTQYF. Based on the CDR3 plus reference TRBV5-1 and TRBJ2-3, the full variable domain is KAGVTQTPRYLIKTRGQQVTLSCSPISGHRSVSWYQQTPGQGLQFLFEYFSETQRNKGNFPGRFSGRQFSNSRSEMNVSTLELGDSALYLCASRGDFYTDTQYFGPGTRLTVL.

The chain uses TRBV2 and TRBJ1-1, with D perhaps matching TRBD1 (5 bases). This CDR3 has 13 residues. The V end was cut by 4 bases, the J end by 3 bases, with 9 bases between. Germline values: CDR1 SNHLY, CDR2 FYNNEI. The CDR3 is CASSVLGDTEAFF. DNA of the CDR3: TGTGCCAGCAGTGTCCTAGGGGACACTGAAGCTTTCTTT.

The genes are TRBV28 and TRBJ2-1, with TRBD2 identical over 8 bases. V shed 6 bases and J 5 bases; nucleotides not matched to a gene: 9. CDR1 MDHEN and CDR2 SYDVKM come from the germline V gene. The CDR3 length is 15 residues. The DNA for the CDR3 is TGTGCCAGCAGCCCGCCGGGACTAGGAAACAATGAGCAGTTCTTC. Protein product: CASSPPGLGNNEQFF.

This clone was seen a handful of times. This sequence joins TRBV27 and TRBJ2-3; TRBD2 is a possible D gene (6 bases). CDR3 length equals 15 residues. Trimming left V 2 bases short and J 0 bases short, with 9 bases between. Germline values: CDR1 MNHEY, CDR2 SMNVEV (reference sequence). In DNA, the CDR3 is TGTGCCAGCAGTTTACGGGGGACTAGCACAGATACGCAGTATTTT. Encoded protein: CASSLRGTSTDTQYF.

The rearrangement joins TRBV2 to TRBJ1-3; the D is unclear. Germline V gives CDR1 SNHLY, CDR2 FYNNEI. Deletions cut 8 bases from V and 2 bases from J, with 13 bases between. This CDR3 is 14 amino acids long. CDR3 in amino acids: CASDLWGAGNTIYF. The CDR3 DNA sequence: TGTGCCAGCGATCTGTGGGGAGCTGGAAACACCATATATTTT.

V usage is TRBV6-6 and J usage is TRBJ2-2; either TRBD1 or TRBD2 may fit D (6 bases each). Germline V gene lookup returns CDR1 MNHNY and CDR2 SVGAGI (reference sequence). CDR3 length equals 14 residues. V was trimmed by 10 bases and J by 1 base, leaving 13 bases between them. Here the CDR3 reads CATRGGMNTGELFF. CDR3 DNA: TGTGCCACCAGGGGCGGGATGAACACCGGGGAGCTGTTTTTT.

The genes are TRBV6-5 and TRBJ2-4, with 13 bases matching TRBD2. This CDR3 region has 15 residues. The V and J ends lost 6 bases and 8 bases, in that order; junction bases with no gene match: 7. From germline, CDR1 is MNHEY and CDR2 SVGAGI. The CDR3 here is CASRARTSGGYIQYF. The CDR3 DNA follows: TGTGCCAGCAGGGCAAGGACTAGCGGGGGATACATTCAGTACTTC.

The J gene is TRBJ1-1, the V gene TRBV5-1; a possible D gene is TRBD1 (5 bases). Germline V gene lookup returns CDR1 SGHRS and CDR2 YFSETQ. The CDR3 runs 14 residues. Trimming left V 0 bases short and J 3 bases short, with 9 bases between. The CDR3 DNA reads TGCGCCAGCAGCTTGGAAGGCAGGGACACTGAAGCTTTCTTT. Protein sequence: CASSLEGRDTEAFF.

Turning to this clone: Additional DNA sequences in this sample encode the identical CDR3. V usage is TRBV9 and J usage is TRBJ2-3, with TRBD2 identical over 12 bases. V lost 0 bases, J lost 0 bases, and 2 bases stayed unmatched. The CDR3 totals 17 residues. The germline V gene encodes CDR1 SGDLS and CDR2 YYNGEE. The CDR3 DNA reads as TGTGCCAGCAGCGTAGGACTAGCGGGGGCCAGCACAGATACGCAGTATTTT. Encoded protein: CASSVGLAGASTDTQYF.

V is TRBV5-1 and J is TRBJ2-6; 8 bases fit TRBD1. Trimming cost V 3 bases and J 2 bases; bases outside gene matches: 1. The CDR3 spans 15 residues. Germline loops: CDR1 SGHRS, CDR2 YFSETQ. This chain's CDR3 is CASSSTGAGANVLTF. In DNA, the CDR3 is TGCGCCAGCAGCTCGACAGGGGCTGGGGCCAACGTCCTGACTTTC.

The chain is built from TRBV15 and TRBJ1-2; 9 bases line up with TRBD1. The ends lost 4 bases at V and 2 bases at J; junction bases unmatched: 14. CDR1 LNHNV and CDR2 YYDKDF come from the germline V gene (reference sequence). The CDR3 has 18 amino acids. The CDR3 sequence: CATSTLSRQGGLNYGYTF. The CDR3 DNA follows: TGTGCCACCAGCACGCTTAGCCGACAGGGGGGACTCAACTATGGCTACACCTTC.

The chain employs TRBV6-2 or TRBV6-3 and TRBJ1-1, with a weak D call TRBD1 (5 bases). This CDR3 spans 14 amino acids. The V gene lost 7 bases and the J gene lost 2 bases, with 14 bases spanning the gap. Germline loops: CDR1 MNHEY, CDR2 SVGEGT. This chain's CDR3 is CASTPRRGNTEAFF. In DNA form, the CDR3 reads TGTGCCAGCACCCCGAGGAGGGGCAACACTGAAGCTTTCTTT.

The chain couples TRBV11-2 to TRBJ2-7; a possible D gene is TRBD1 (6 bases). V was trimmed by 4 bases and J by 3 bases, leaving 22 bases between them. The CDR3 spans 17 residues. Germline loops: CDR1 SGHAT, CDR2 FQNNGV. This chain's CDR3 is CASSSLTFDRFRYEQYF. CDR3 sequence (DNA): TGTGCCAGCAGCTCTTTAACTTTCGACAGGTTTCGCTACGAGCAGTACTTC. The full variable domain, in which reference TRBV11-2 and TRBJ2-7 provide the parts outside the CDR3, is EAGVAQSPRYKIIEKRQSVAFWCNPISGHATLYWYQQILGQGPKLLIQFQNNGVVDDSQLPKDRFSAERLKGVDSTLKIQPAKLEDSAVYLCASSSLTFDRFRYEQYFGPGTRLTVT.